There are many counts of the clone carrying this T cell receptor (beta chain). Its antigen remains unidentified. Arm-PCR of CDR3 regions with iRepertoire HTBI primers generated TCR beta libraries. TCRdb recomputed calls from the multiplex PCR reads with MiXCR, one row per CDR3 protein. The table lists approximately 350,000 distinct CDR3 sequences, roughly 24% of them singletons, with 25% to 35% in the top ten. This entry belongs to a study of regulatory T cells in long-lasting Graves disease. General study results and limits: Limited samples may have lowered accuracy.

Time point meaning: persistent/refractory GD, antithyroid drugs over 5 years with positive TRAb. The TCR library used RNA extracted from PBMCs. Each patient gave roughly 10 milliliters of EDTA-anticoagulated peripheral blood. Trimming removed 3 bases at V and 9 bases at J, with 18 bases between. The CDR3 has 14 residues. Germline V gene data show CDR1 as DFQATT and CDR2 as SNEGSKA (reference sequence). This chain connects TRBV20-1 to TRBJ1-5, with D hard to call. This receptor was obtained from a middle-aged woman with Graves disease. This specimen was peripheral blood mononuclear cells (PBMCs), taken when the disease was refractory, from a patient treated with antithyroid drugs. CDR3 in DNA: TGCAGTGCTAGCCCCACGACGGCCTCGGGGCCCCAGCATTTT. It yields the protein CSASPTTASGPQHF.